This T cell receptor beta chain was sequenced for a study of blood T cell repertoires in COVID-19. Some clones are missing from TCRdb's copy, which holds only in-frame ones; the method was immunoSEQ multiplex PCR. The sample has approximately 450,000 clones, more than 80% seen once; the top ten hold 0.95% to 1.2%. From germline, CDR1 is MNHEY and CDR2 SVGAGI. The ends were cut back, 10 bases at V and 4 bases at J, with 16 bases in the middle. This CDR3 contains 13 residues. Sequencing was carried out using PBMCs or T cells enriched from blood (not recorded which). The V call is TRBV6-5, the J call TRBJ1-1; weak D call: TRBD1 (6 bases). This TCR derives from a man aged 25 to 40 who had recovered from COVID-19. The CDR3 is CATQGWGTTEAFF. The CDR3 region has the DNA TGTGCCACCCAGGGGTGGGGGACCACTGAAGCTTTCTTT.